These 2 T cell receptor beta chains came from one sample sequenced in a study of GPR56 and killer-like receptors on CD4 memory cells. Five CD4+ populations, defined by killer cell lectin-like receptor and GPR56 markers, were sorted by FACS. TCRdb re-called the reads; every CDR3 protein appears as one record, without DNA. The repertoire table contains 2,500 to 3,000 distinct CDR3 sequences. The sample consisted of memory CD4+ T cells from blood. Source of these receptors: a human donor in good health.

The CDR3: CSARDGRVGYGYTF. This chain joins TRBV20-1 and TRBJ1-2. Germline assignment: CDR1 DFQATT and CDR2 SNEGSKA (reference sequence). CDR3 size: 14 residues.

CDR3 in amino acids: CASSLIRTGPPFQETQYF. The V call is TRBV7-9, the J call TRBJ2-5; the TCRdb call, TRBD1, lacks DNA for checking. The CDR3 is 18 residues long. Germline V gives CDR1 SEHNR, CDR2 FQNEAQ (reference sequence). Filled out from reference TRBV7-9 and TRBJ2-5, the complete variable domain reads DTGVSQNPRHKITKRGQNVTFRCDPISEHNRLYWYRQTLGQGPEFLTYFQNEAQLEKSRLLSDRFSAERPKGSFSTLEIQRTEQGDSAMYLCASSLIRTGPPFQETQYFGPGTRLLVL.